What follows describes a single T cell receptor (beta chain). The junction departs from the called germline gene at one end, perhaps through a read error. TCRdb's table, derived via immunoSEQ multiplex PCR, lists solely in-frame clones and lacks some. The sample comprises about 95,000 clones, approximately 85% of which are singletons, and 3.5% to 4% rests with the top ten. The data were taken from a study of OX40 agonist ivuxolimab in advanced cancers. The CDR3 contains 18 residues. The germline CDR1 and CDR2 sequences are SEHNR and FQNEAQ (reference sequence). The chain employs TRBV7-9 and TRBJ1-2; 9 positions agree with TRBD1. This material consisted of CD4+ or CD8+ T cells sorted from blood, taken in a trial of the OX40 agonist ivuxolimab. This TCR derives from an adult with an advanced solid tumor such as melanoma, head and neck, liver or kidney cancer. CDR3 sequence: CASSRQRTGTGYVYGYTF. The CDR3 DNA follows: TGCGCCAGCAGCCGCCAAAGGACCGGGACAGGGTATGTCTATGGCTACACCTTC.